What follows are 10 T cell receptor beta chains derived from one specimen sequenced in a study of cytomegalovirus exposure and HLA in healthy donors. PCR involved 60 Vbeta and 13 Jbeta primers. Sequencing used immunoSEQ multiplex PCR; TCRdb keeps in-frame clones, though not all of them. The sample totals around 200,000 clones. The sample consisted of PBMCs. These receptors originate from a woman aged 18-29 years in good health and CMV-seropositive.

The chain uses TRBV5-4 and TRBJ2-5, with 11 bases aligning to TRBD2. Germline V lookup: CDR1 SGHNT, CDR2 YYREEE (reference sequence). CDR3 length: 14 residues. V was pared by 6 bases and J by 2 bases, with 3 bases of the junction left unmatched. The DNA of the CDR3 is TGTGCCAGCAAACTAGCGGGGGATCAAGAGACCCAGTACTTC. It is translated as CASKLAGDQETQYF.

The genes are TRBV5-4 and TRBJ1-1; D possibly corresponds to TRBD1 (6 bases). The V gene's germline CDR1 is SGHNT and CDR2 YYREEE (reference sequence). V was cut by 1 base and J by 5 bases, with 12 bases left in between. The CDR3 has 14 amino acids. DNA of the CDR3: TGTGCCAGCAGCTTGATCAGGGGAAGGACTGAAGCTTTCTTT. Its translation: CASSLIRGRTEAFF.

The CDR3 coding sequence is TGTGCCAGCAGCTTAGCGCGCACAGGAATGAACACTGAAGCTTTCTTT. Protein product: CASSLARTGMNTEAFF. J is TRBJ1-1 and V is TRBV7-2; D is perhaps TRBD1 (5 bases). The CDR3 contains 16 residues. Germline V gives CDR1 SGHTA, CDR2 FQGNSA. Trimming took 0 bases from V and 0 from J, leaving 11 bases between them.

The rearrangement joins TRBV12-5 to TRBJ2-1, with a weak D call TRBD2 (5 bases). From germline, CDR1 is LGHNT and CDR2 FRNRAP. The length of the CDR3 is 18 residues. V shed 4 bases and J shed 4 bases, with 23 bases lying between them. The CDR3 coding sequence is TGTGCTAGTGGTTCGGTCTCCGGGAATAGTCGCTTGTACAATGAGCAGTTCTTC. Protein: CASGSVSGNSRLYNEQFF.

The chain couples TRBV11-1 to TRBJ1-1, with 9 bases lining up with TRBD1. Trimming cost V 5 bases and J 8 bases; bases outside gene matches: 6. The CDR3 spans 13 residues. Germline values: CDR1 SGHAT, CDR2 FQDESV (reference sequence). CDR3 loop: CASSPDRGGEAFF. The DNA for the CDR3 is TGTGCCAGCAGCCCGGACAGGGGAGGAGAAGCTTTCTTT.

The chain carries TRBV5-8 and TRBJ1-5; 8 positions agree with TRBD1. V lost 3 bases and J lost 2; bases outside the gene matches: 4. This CDR3 has 15 residues. Germline CDR1 and CDR2: SGHTS and YDEGEE. The CDR3 region has the DNA TGTGCCAGCAGCTCAGGACAGGGCCGCAATCAGCCCCAGCATTTT. It yields the protein CASSSGQGRNQPQHF.

The chain has TRBV2 and TRBJ2-5; 10 bases agree with TRBD1. J was trimmed by 8 bases and V by 5 bases; bases with no gene match: 8. Germline V lookup: CDR1 SNHLY, CDR2 FYNNEI. CDR3 length: 14 amino acids. The CDR3 reads CASSSYRTGGTQYF. CDR3 coding DNA: TGTGCCAGCAGTAGCTACCGGACAGGGGGAACCCAGTACTTC.

The CDR3 DNA sequence: TGTGCCAGCAGTGAAGCGGGCAGTTATAGCAATCAGCCCCAGCATTTT. It translates to CASSEAGSYSNQPQHF. This chain joins TRBV6-1 and TRBJ1-5, with unresolved D. V shed 0 bases and J shed 0 bases, with 9 bases lying between them. CDR3 length: 16 amino acids. Germline assignment: CDR1 MNHNS and CDR2 SASEGT.

J is TRBJ2-2 and V is TRBV19, with D perhaps matching TRBD2 (6 bases). The germline V gene encodes CDR1 LNHDA and CDR2 SQIVND (reference sequence). The CDR3 extends over 16 amino acids. Trimming stripped 0 bases from V and 8 bases from J, with 16 bases between. The CDR3 sequence is CASSIEGTLSGGELFF. CDR3 nucleotides: TGTGCCAGTAGTATAGAGGGGACTTTGTCCGGAGGGGAGCTGTTTTTT.

The chain combines TRBV4-1 with TRBJ1-2, with a possible D match to TRBD1 (6 bases). V was pared by 1 base and J by 5 bases, with 14 bases between. Germline loops: CDR1 MGHRA, CDR2 YSYEKL. This CDR3 is 15 amino acids long. The CDR3, as DNA: TGCGCCAGCAGCCAAGTGGTACAGGGAGGGTATGGCTACACCTTC. Amino acid sequence: CASSQVVQGGYGYTF.